This T cell receptor (beta chain) stems from a study of type 1 and type 2 diabetes patients. Turning to the study itself: T cells were magnetically sorted from PBMCs as CD4+ or CD8+ subsets.

PCR was run on genomic DNA. A primer set of 30 forward and 13 reverse primers amplified the CDR3. One entry per CDR3 protein results from TCRdb running MiXCR on the multiplex PCR reads. The repertoire includes fewer than 300,000 distinct CDR3 sequences, 47% of them detected once, and approximately 15% sits in the top ten. The CDR3 sequence is 14 residues long. V was pared by 6 bases and J by 5 bases, with 8 bases of the junction left unmatched. Germline CDR1 is DFQATT and CDR2 is SNEGSKA (reference sequence). Sequences were obtained from peripheral blood mononuclear cells (PBMCs). This TCR was recovered from a man aged 18 to 30 with type 2 diabetes. The rearrangement joins TRBV20-1 to TRBJ2-7; 12 bases are shared with TRBD2. As DNA, the CDR3 is TGCAGTGCAGGAGGACTAGCGGGATTACACGAGCAGTACTTC. Encoded protein: CSAGGLAGLHEQYF.